This is a list of T cell receptor beta chains from one sample in a study of radiation and T cells in renal cell carcinoma. This table comes from immunoSEQ multiplex PCR, and its TCRdb copy is limited to in-frame clones, with some not included. In the table there are roughly 160,000 clones, about nine tenths of which are singletons. This specimen consisted of blood, obtained from a patient whose treatment included radiotherapy and nephrectomy. The receptors originated from a woman between 45 and 65 years old with renal cell carcinoma. CDR3s include the opening cysteine and the closing phenylalanine or tryptophan. The order of the fields is D gene, V gene, J gene, clone size, CDR3 DNA, CDR3 protein. D genes are given only for firm matches. For some rows the clone size is stated as once, few or many, or as a class when expanded; others skip it.

>-|TRBV18|TRBJ1-1|-
TGTGCCAGCTCACCCGAGGTCAAAGTCGGAATGAACACTGAAGCTTTCTTT
CASSPEVKVGMNTEAFF
>TRBD2|TRBV6-6|TRBJ2-7|-
TGTGCCAGCAGTTACTCTGGGACTAGCGGGGGTATCGAGCAGTACTTC
CASSYSGTSGGIEQYF
>-|TRBV5-1|TRBJ1-1|-
TGCGCCAGCAGCACCCAACCGACAGACAACACTGAAGCTTTCTTT
CASSTQPTDNTEAFF
>-|TRBV5-8|TRBJ1-2|-
TGTGCCAGCAGCCTCCTGGGTGGCTACACCTTC
CASSLLGGYTF
>-|TRBV7-2|TRBJ1-6|-
TGTGCCAGCAGCTTAGATGCGGGAGGCCCCCTCCACTTT
CASSLDAGGPLHF
>-|TRBV10-2|TRBJ1-6|-
TGCGCCAGCAGTGAGTCGGTCGGGGATTCACCCCTCCACTTT
CASSESVGDSPLHF
>TRBD1|TRBV5-1|TRBJ2-3|-
TGCGCCAGCAGCAGAACGGGACAGATGGACACAGATACGCAGTATTTT
CASSRTGQMDTDTQYF
>TRBD1|TRBV14|TRBJ2-2|-
TGTGCCAGCAGACCAGGGGGCGTGAGGACCGGGGAGCTGTTTTTT
CASRPGGVRTGELFF
>-|TRBV5-1|TRBJ2-3|-
TGCGCCAGCAGCCCCCGGGAGCACACAGATACGCAGTATTTT
CASSPREHTDTQYF
>TRBD2|TRBV5-4|TRBJ2-3|-
TGTGCCAGCAAGGTTTTAAAAGGGAGCGGGGGATACACAGATACGCAGTATTTT
CASKVLKGSGGYTDTQYF
>-|TRBV6-6|TRBJ1-2|-
TGTGCCAGCAGTTCGGGACCATCTCTCCTCTATGGCTACACCTTC
CASSSGPSLLYGYTF
>-|TRBV19|TRBJ1-5|-
TGTGCCAGCTCGACAGTGATCAATCAGCCCCAGCATTTT
CASSTVINQPQHF
>-|TRBV5-6|TRBJ1-1|-
TGTGCCAGCAGCTCGGGCCGTACACCTCTTGACACTGAAGCTTTCTTT
CASSSGRTPLDTEAFF
>-|TRBV6-6|TRBJ2-3|-
TGTGCCAGCAGTTACAGGGTTGGCGGCCGTGGGGATACGCAGTATTTT
CASSYRVGGRGDTQYF
>-|TRBV6-6|TRBJ2-2|-
TGTGCCAGCAGTTACCCCGACAGACAGAACACCGGGGAGCTGTTTTTT
CASSYPDRQNTGELFF
>TRBD1|TRBV29-1|TRBJ1-1|-
TGCAGCGTCACAGGGGGCACGAACACTGAAGCTTTCTTT
CSVTGGTNTEAFF
>-|TRBV7-9|TRBJ1-2|-
TGTGCCAGCAGCTTAGCAAGCGTTGGGAGTGGCTACACCTTC
CASSLASVGSGYTF
>TRBD1|TRBV6-1|TRBJ1-1|-
TGTGCCAGCAGTCACATGGACAGGGGGCGGGCTGAAGCTTTCTTT
CASSHMDRGRAEAFF
>TRBD1|TRBV6-6|TRBJ1-1|-
TGTGCCAGCAGGCGGGGACAGGGGGTAACTGAAGCTTTCTTT
CASRRGQGVTEAFF
>-|TRBV19|TRBJ1-2|-
TGTGCCAGTAGTACCACAGCAGATTACTATGGCTACACCTTC
CASSTTADYYGYTF
>-|TRBV2|TRBJ1-5|-
TGTGCCAGCAGTGAACGGGTAAGGACTCAAGGAGGGGTTAAGCAGCCCCAGCATTTT
CASSERVRTQGGVKQPQHF
>TRBD1|TRBV6-1|TRBJ2-7|-
TGTGCCAGCACTACGGACAGGTCCTACGAGCAGTACTTC
CASTTDRSYEQYF
>TRBD1|TRBV5-6|TRBJ1-5|once
TGTGCCAGCAGCTACAGGGGTTGGAGCAATCAGCCCCAGCATTTT
CASSYRGWSNQPQHF
>TRBD1|TRBV19|TRBJ1-6|-
TGTGCCAGCAGCTGGGACAGGGGGCAATCACCCCTCCACTTT
CASSWDRGQSPLHF
>-|TRBV18|TRBJ1-5|once
TGTGCCAGCTCACCCCAGGGAGACAATCAGCCCCAGCATTTT
CASSPQGDNQPQHF
>TRBD2|TRBV9|TRBJ2-3|-
TGTGCCAGCAGACGGGGGGATAGCACAGATACGCAGTATTTT
CASRRGDSTDTQYF
>-|TRBV19|TRBJ2-3|-
TGTGCCAGTAGTATCGGGGCTAGCACAGATACGCAGTATTTT
CASSIGASTDTQYF
>TRBD2|TRBV6-6|TRBJ2-1|-
TGTGCCAGCAGTTTTGGACTAGCGGGACACAGCGAGCAGTTCTTC
CASSFGLAGHSEQFF
>-|TRBV7-6|TRBJ2-5|-
TGTGCCAGCAGCCCGTTAGGGAGTGGAGAGACCCAGTACTTC
CASSPLGSGETQYF
>-|TRBV14|TRBJ2-1|-
TGTGCCAGCAGCCAAGATATCGGAAGGGCGGGTGAGCAGTTCTTC
CASSQDIGRAGEQFF
>TRBD1|TRBV5-1|TRBJ1-4|-
TGCGCCAGCAGCGGGGAACAGGGGGCAACTAATGAAAAACTGTTTTTT
CASSGEQGATNEKLFF
>-|TRBV7-2|TRBJ2-5|-
TGTGCCAGCAGCTCTGGGTCCGGAGGCCAAGAGACCCAGTACTTC
CASSSGSGGQETQYF
>-|TRBV30|TRBJ1-1|few
TGTGCCTGGAGTGTTTTAGGGTGGGACACTGAAGCTTTCTTT
CAWSVLGWDTEAFF
>-|TRBV13|TRBJ2-5|-
TGTGCCAGCAGCTTCGCCCACACACAAGAGACCCAGTACTTC
CASSFAHTQETQYF